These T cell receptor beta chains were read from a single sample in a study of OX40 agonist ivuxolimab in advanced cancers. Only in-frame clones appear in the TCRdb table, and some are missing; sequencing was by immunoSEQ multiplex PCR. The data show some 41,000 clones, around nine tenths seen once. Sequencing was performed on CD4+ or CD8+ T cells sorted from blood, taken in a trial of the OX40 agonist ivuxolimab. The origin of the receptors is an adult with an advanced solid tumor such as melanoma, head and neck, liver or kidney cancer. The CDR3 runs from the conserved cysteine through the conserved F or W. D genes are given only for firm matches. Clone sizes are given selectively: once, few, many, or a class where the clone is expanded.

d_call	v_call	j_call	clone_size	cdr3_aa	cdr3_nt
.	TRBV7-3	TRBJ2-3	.	CASSLLSREDTQYF	TGTGCCAGCAGCTTATTATCGCGGGAAGATACGCAGTATTTT
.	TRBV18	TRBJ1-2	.	CASSLDSYGYTF	TGTGCCAGCTCACTCGACAGTTATGGCTACACCTTC
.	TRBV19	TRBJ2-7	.	CASSRSHSSYEQYF	TGTGCCAGTAGTAGGTCACACTCATCCTACGAGCAGTACTTC
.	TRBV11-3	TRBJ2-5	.	CANGDGKETQYF	TGTGCCAACGGGGACGGCAAAGAGACCCAGTACTTC
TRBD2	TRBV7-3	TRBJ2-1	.	CASSLSSQAGDRSEQFF	TGTGCCAGCAGCCTGAGCTCCCAAGCGGGAGATAGGAGCGAGCAGTTCTTC
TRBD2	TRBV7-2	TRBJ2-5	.	CASSPRTSGSLEETQYF	TGTGCCAGCAGCCCCAGGACTAGCGGGAGTCTGGAGGAGACCCAGTACTTC
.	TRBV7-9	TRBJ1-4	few	CASSSQEKLFF	TGTGCCAGCAGCTCCCAGGAAAAACTGTTTTTT
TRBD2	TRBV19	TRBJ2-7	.	CASSLAGGYEQYF	TGTGCCAGTAGCCTAGCGGGAGGTTACGAGCAGTACTTC
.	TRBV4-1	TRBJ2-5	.	CASSQESGRLETQYF	TGCGCCAGCAGCCAAGAATCGGGACGGCTAGAGACCCAGTACTTC
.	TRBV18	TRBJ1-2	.	CASSPAGDYGYTF	TGTGCCAGCTCACCGGCAGGGGACTATGGCTACACCTTC
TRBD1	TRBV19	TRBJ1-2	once	CASSKDRELYGYTF	TGTGCCAGTAGTAAGGACAGGGAACTGTATGGCTACACCTTC
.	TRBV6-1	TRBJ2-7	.	CASRTGTNSYEQYF	TGTGCCAGCAGAACCGGGACAAACTCCTACGAGCAGTACTTC
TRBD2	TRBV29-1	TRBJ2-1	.	CSVGLAEYNEQFF	TGCAGCGTTGGCCTAGCGGAATACAATGAGCAGTTCTTC
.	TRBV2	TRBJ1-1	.	CASSLRMNTEAFF	TGTGCCAGCAGCCTCAGAATGAACACTGAAGCTTTCTTT
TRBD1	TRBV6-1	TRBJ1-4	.	CASTLQGVNEKLFF	TGTGCCAGCACACTACAGGGGGTTAATGAAAAACTGTTTTTT
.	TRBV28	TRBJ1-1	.	CASSFRSPRPNTEAFF	TGTGCCAGCAGTTTTCGGAGCCCGAGGCCGAACACTGAAGCTTTCTTT
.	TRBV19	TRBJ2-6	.	CASSPDRHPSANF	TGTGCCAGTAGTCCGGACAGACACCCTTCAGCGAACTTC
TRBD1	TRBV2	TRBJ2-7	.	CASGDRFSYEQYF	TGTGCCAGCGGGGACAGGTTCTCCTACGAGCAGTACTTC
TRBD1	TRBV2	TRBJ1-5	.	CASSDGQGGHQPQHF	TGTGCCAGCAGTGATGGACAGGGAGGGCATCAGCCCCAGCATTTT
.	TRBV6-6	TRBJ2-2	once	CASSYFGSTGELFF	TGTGCCAGCAGTTATTTCGGATCCACCGGGGAGCTGTTTTTT
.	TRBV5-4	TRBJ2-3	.	CASSSQSNTQYF	TGTGCCAGCAGCTCCCAGTCGAATACGCAGTATTTT
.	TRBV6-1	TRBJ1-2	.	CASSENGRMTGYTF	TGTGCCAGCAGTGAAAACGGGCGTATGACGGGCTACACCTTC
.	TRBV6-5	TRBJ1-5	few	CASSYGGGGGQPQHF	TGTGCCAGCAGTTACGGAGGGGGAGGCGGCCAGCCCCAGCATTTT
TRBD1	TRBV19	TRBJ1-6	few	CASSLTGTGDSPLHF	TGTGCCAGTAGTCTTACCGGGACAGGGGATTCACCCCTCCACTTT
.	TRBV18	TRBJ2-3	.	CASSPPRASTDTQYF	TGTGCCAGCTCACCACCTAGGGCTAGCACAGATACGCAGTATTTT
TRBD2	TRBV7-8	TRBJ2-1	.	CASSLAPGLARVNEQFF	TGTGCCAGCAGCTTAGCACCGGGACTAGCTAGGGTCAATGAGCAGTTCTTC
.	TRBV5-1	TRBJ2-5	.	CASSLSTGVVTQYF	TGCGCCAGCAGCTTGAGTACGGGAGTGGTGACCCAGTACTTC
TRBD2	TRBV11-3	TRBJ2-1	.	CASSLEGSGSYNEQFF	TGTGCCAGCAGCTTAGAGGGTAGCGGGTCCTACAATGAGCAGTTCTTC
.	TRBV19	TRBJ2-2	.	CASTRDGSVSTGELFF	TGTGCCAGTACTAGGGACGGAAGTGTGAGCACCGGGGAGCTGTTTTTT
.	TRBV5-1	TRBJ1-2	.	CASSPTVLNYGYTF	TGCGCCAGCAGTCCGACAGTCCTCAACTATGGCTACACCTTC
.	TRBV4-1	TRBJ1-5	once	CASSQEAGNSMQPQHF	TGCGCCAGCAGCCAAGAGGCGGGGAATTCAATGCAGCCCCAGCATTTT
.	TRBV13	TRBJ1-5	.	CAKLSWNSNQPQHF	TGTGCCAAACTCAGCTGGAATAGCAATCAGCCCCAGCATTTT
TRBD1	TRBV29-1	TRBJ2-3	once	CSVEDQGAATDTQYF	TGCAGCGTTGAAGATCAGGGGGCAGCCACAGATACGCAGTATTTT
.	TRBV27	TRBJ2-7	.	CASSGQMDYEQYF	TGTGCCAGCAGCGGACAGATGGACTACGAGCAGTACTTC
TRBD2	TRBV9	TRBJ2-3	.	CASSVSGLRDTQYF	TGTGCCAGCAGCGTATCGGGACTACGAGATACGCAGTATTTT
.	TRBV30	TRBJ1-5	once	CAWSQGANQPQHF	TGTGCCTGGAGTCAAGGGGCTAATCAGCCCCAGCATTTT
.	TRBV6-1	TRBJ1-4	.	CASSVRDISTTNEKLFF	TGTGCCAGCAGTGTCCGGGACATTTCAACAACTAATGAAAAACTGTTTTTT
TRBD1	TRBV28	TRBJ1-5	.	CASKGANQPQHF	TGTGCCAGCAAGGGGGCAAATCAGCCCCAGCATTTT
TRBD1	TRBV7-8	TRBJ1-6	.	CASSQKTGQGNASPLHF	TGTGCCAGCAGCCAAAAGACGGGACAGGGAAATGCTTCACCCCTCCACTTT
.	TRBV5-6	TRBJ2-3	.	CASSSTPTDTQYF	TGTGCCAGCAGCTCTACCCCCACAGATACGCAGTATTTT